Included here is one T cell receptor (beta chain) sequence, with context. The antigen remains unidentified. This specimen comes from a study of monozygotic twins with inflammatory bowel disease. General study points: Distinguishing T cell subtypes was not possible. Repertoire likeness was no different across concordant and discordant twins, perhaps owing to restricted power.

The unique tags termed UMIs, each holding a 6-nucleotide sample barcode, were added by means of template switching. TCRdb re-called the 5' RACE reads and catalogs CDR3 proteins one per entry, DNA excluded. This repertoire includes roughly 300,000 distinct CDR3 sequences. The germline CDR1 and CDR2 sequences are SGHTA and FQGTGA. This CDR3 comprises 14 residues. Whole-blood RNA isolation (total RNA) proceeded without T cell sorting. The chain recombines TRBV7-3 with TRBJ2-6; TCRdb proposes TRBD1, but this gene call is untestable without DNA. Sequencing input: blood. This clonotype was obtained from a human donor with ulcerative colitis or Crohn's disease, or a healthy co-twin of an affected twin (not recorded which). CDR3 region: CARQGAVGANVLTF.